This T cell receptor beta chain is from a study of PD-1 blockade in classical Hodgkin lymphoma. Overall study: Patients were dosed intravenously with nivolumab at 3 mg/kg every 2 weeks.

Regarding this clone: Its antigen remains unidentified.

Each patient relapsed following autologous stem cell transplantation, and prior brentuximab vedotin exposure differed. Germline values: CDR1 SGHNT, CDR2 YYREEE (reference sequence). The CDR3 loop spans 15 amino acids. With V trimmed by 0 bases and J by 4 bases, 6 bases remained unmatched. Findings and limits, study-wide: Individuals who commenced nivolumab within less than 1 year of ASCT were excluded. Before treatment, TCR diversity in newly diagnosed patients was reportedly lower than in healthy donors.

Clones were sequenced by immunoSEQ multiplex PCR, and TCRdb holds only the in-frame ones, with some missing. Counted here are over 20,000 clones, roughly two thirds occurring once; the ten biggest clones make up more than 15%. The sample was peripheral blood mononuclear cells (PBMCs), taken at baseline. V gene TRBV5-4 combines with J gene TRBJ2-5; 7 bases are a match to TRBD1. This clonotype was obtained from a human donor with classical Hodgkin lymphoma. The CDR3: CASSLEGARRETQYF. CDR3 in DNA: TGTGCCAGCAGCTTGGAGGGGGCGCGTCGAGAGACCCAGTACTTC.